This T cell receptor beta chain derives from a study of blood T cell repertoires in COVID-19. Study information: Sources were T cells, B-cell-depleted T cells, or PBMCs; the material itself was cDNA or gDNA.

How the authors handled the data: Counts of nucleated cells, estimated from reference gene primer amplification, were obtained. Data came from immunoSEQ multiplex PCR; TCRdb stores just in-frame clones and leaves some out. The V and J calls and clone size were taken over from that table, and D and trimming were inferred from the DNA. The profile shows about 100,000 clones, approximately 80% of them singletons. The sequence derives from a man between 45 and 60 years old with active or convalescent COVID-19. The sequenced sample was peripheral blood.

The CDR3: CASTQGTNTIYF. CDR3 DNA sequence: TGCGCCAGCACCCAGGGGACAAACACCATATATTTT. The chain employs TRBV23-1 and TRBJ1-3, with D perhaps TRBD1 (6 bases). TRBV23-1 is labeled an ORF, and its function is uncertain. V was clipped by 7 bases and J by 6 bases, with 10 bases between them. CDR3 size: 12 residues.